This T cell receptor (beta chain) was captured by sequencing in a study of cytomegalovirus exposure and HLA in healthy donors. Study-wide findings and caveats: In vitro checks showed that a few CMV-associated chains really do target CMV antigens. Rarity characterized most TCR sequences, yet some public TCRs appeared in many donors. Sequencing artifact likely explains a cluster of highly shared sequence variants. For most TCR beta V segments, an earlier analysis put the productive rate at about 87% or about 30% of the time.

Vbeta (60) and Jbeta (13) primers were used in the PCR. Profiled with immunoSEQ multiplex PCR; TCRdb holds only in-frame clones, not every one. The sample holds approximately 210,000 clones; about three quarters are singletons and the top ten take roughly 2.1%. Note on this clone: Antigen: not known.

Sequences were obtained from PBMCs. This TCR came from a woman under 40 in good health and CMV-seropositive.

CDR3 amino acids: CASSPYVPLKPYTQYF. In DNA form, the CDR3 reads TGTGCCAGCAGCCCCTACGTACCACTAAAACCCTATACGCAGTATTTT. The genes are TRBV14 and TRBJ2-3; D uncertain. The CDR3 is 16 amino acids. Germline V CDR1 and CDR2: SGHDN, FVKESK. Trimming stripped 4 bases from V and 7 bases from J, with 21 bases between.